What follows are 32 T cell receptor beta chains derived from one specimen sequenced in a study of blood T cell repertoires in COVID-19 (dated by TCRdb to the early 2020s). Library preparation employed the immunoSEQ multiplex PCR assay. TCRdb re-hosts the immuneACCESS table, in-frame sequences only. Its copies lack some clones; in the studies checked, an unresolved V gene accounts for under half of them, and the cause for the rest is not known. The sample table lists 200,000 to 250,000 clones, 70% to 90% of them with a count of one. 6.2% of the sample belongs to the ten largest clones. The sample was peripheral blood. These receptors all stem from a man in his 60s with acute or convalescent COVID-19.

The V gene is TRBV28, the J gene TRBJ1-1; a weak D match, TRBD1 (6 bases). Germline values: CDR1 MDHEN, CDR2 SYDVKM. The CDR3 sequence is 12 residues long. Trimming took 5 bases from V and 10 from J, leaving 14 bases between them. CDR3 amino acids: CASSPGGGRAFF. In nucleotides, the CDR3 is TGTGCCAGCAGTCCCGGGGGGGGCAGAGCTTTCTTT.

The chain employs TRBV4-3 and TRBJ1-4; D remains ambiguous. This CDR3 contains 15 residues. Germline assignment: CDR1 LGHNA and CDR2 YSLEER. V was shortened by 1 base and J by 4 bases, with 10 bases between the two germline ends. The CDR3 here is CASSQVYDFNEKLFF. The CDR3 DNA follows: TGCGCCAGCAGCCAAGTCTACGATTTTAATGAAAAACTGTTTTTT.

V usage is TRBV11-2 and J usage is TRBJ1-1; D possibly corresponds to TRBD1 (5 bases). The CDR3 sequence is 14 residues long. The V end lost 1 base, the J end lost 4 bases, and 10 bases lay between the germline ends. CDR1 SGHAT and CDR2 FQNNGV come from the germline V gene. CDR3 region: CASSLGRGSTEAFF. The DNA for the CDR3 is TGTGCCAGCAGCTTAGGAAGGGGAAGCACTGAAGCTTTCTTT.

The rearrangement links TRBV11-2 to TRBJ1-5; possibly TRBD1 for D (6 bases). The length of the CDR3 is 15 residues. Trimming took 1 base from V and 6 from J, leaving 13 bases between them. Germline assignment: CDR1 SGHAT and CDR2 FQNNGV. CDR3: CASSLGAGGAQPQHF. The CDR3 region has the DNA TGTGCCAGCAGCTTAGGGGCCGGGGGGGCTCAGCCCCAGCATTTT.

The chain has TRBV4-3 and TRBJ2-7, with a possible D match to TRBD2 (5 bases). CDR3 length: 16 residues. The V gene lost 0 bases and the J gene lost 0 bases, with 12 bases spanning the gap. Per germline, CDR1 LGHNA and CDR2 YSLEER. The CDR3 region has the DNA TGCGCCAGCAGCCAAGATCTTCAGGAGGCCTCCTACGAGCAGTACTTC. Translating it yields CASSQDLQEASYEQYF.

The rearrangement uses TRBV7-9 and TRBJ2-7; tentatively, D is TRBD1 (5 bases). The CDR3 is 11 residues long. The germline V gene has CDR1 SEHNR and CDR2 FQNEAQ (reference sequence). V gave up 5 bases and J gave up 5 bases, with 7 bases separating them. CDR3 residues: CASSAGNEQYF. The CDR3 DNA is TGTGCCAGCAGCGCAGGGAACGAGCAGTACTTC.

The rearrangement uses TRBV6-2 or TRBV6-3 and TRBJ2-1; 13 nucleotides line up with TRBD2. After removal of 4 bases from V and 9 bases from J, the junction contained 9 bases not matched to a gene. The germline V gene has CDR1 MNHEY and CDR2 SVGEGT. The length of the CDR3 is 16 residues. The CDR3 DNA is TGTGCCAGCAGTTTTGGAGGACTAGCGGGAGAGGGTGAGCAGTTCTTC. Translating gives CASSFGGLAGEGEQFF.

The rearrangement links TRBV5-4 to TRBJ2-7, with D perhaps TRBD2 (6 bases). CDR3 length: 15 amino acids. Germline CDR1 and CDR2: SGHNT and YYREEE (reference sequence). V lost 0 bases to trimming and J lost 1 base, with 11 bases between them. The CDR3 spells CASSLDGGGSYEQYF. The CDR3 DNA reads TGTGCCAGCAGCTTGGACGGCGGAGGGTCCTACGAGCAGTACTTC.

The DNA for the CDR3 is TGCGCCAGCAGCTTGGGGGGGACAGAGGAGACCCAGTACTTC. Its translation: CASSLGGTEETQYF. The V gene is TRBV5-1, the J gene TRBJ2-5; 7 nucleotides match TRBD1. Germline V CDR1 and CDR2: SGHRS, YFSETQ. The CDR3 totals 14 residues. V shed 0 bases and J 5 bases; nucleotides not matched to a gene: 4.

The rearrangement joins TRBV9 to TRBJ2-6; 7 nucleotides match TRBD1. The V gene end was trimmed by 7 bases and the J gene end by 2 bases; junction bases not matched to a gene: 3. Germline CDR1 is SGDLS and CDR2 is YYNGEE. The CDR3 consists of 14 residues. The CDR3 sequence is CASGDRAGANVLTF. In DNA, the CDR3 is TGTGCCAGCGGAGACAGGGCTGGGGCCAACGTCCTGACTTTC.

The chain has TRBV9 and TRBJ2-5, with 8 positions matching TRBD1. CDR3 length equals 15 residues. Germline-derived CDR1 and CDR2 are SGDLS and YYNGEE. The trim removed 0 bases at V and 5 bases at J, leaving 6 bases unmatched. The CDR3 region is CASSVAQGVLETQYF. The DNA of the CDR3 is TGTGCCAGCAGCGTAGCACAGGGGGTTTTGGAGACCCAGTACTTC.

The chain combines TRBV19 with TRBJ1-5; D might be TRBD1 (5 bases). Trimming left V 6 bases short and J 7 bases short, with 16 bases between. The CDR3 consists of 14 residues. CDR1 is LNHDA, CDR2 SQIVND, per germline (reference sequence). CDR3 sequence: CASSLGFRAQPQHF. CDR3 nucleotide sequence: TGTGCCAGTAGCCTGGGTTTCAGGGCGCAGCCCCAGCATTTT.

This chain joins TRBV6-5 and TRBJ2-4; 8 bases fit TRBD1. Trimming removed 6 bases from V and 7 bases from J; junction bases left unmatched: 8. This CDR3 has 14 amino acids. Germline CDR1 and CDR2: MNHEY and SVGAGI. The CDR3 region is CASSPPTGANIQYF. Written as DNA, the CDR3 is TGTGCCAGCAGCCCACCGACAGGGGCGAACATTCAGTACTTC.

CDR3 sequence (DNA): TGTGCCAGCAGTCCTTTCGGGGCGGGGAGAGTTTCTGGAAACACCATATATTTT. Translating gives CASSPFGAGRVSGNTIYF. The chain has TRBV2 and TRBJ1-3; perhaps TRBD1 as D (5 bases). This CDR3 has 18 amino acids. In germline, CDR1 is SNHLY, CDR2 FYNNEI. With 5 bases removed from V and 1 base from J, the gap between germline ends came to 21 bases.

This clone was picked up a small number of times. The chain couples TRBV28 to TRBJ1-4; no firm D call. V lost 4 bases, J lost 11 bases, and 17 bases lay in between. Germline V gives CDR1 MDHEN, CDR2 SYDVKM. CDR3 length: 14 residues. The CDR3 DNA is TGTGCCAGCAGTTCTCAACCCGGACTGCTCAAACTGTTTTTT. It encodes CASSSQPGLLKLFF.

The gene calls are TRBV2 and TRBJ1-5; TRBD1 matches 8 bases. The CDR3 loop spans 13 amino acids. From germline, CDR1 is SNHLY and CDR2 FYNNEI. With V trimmed by 5 bases and J by 6 bases, 3 bases remained unmatched. The CDR3 coding sequence is TGTGCCAGCAGTCCAGGGGGCGGTCAGCCCCAGCATTTT. Its translation is CASSPGGGQPQHF. The full variable domain, completed using reference TRBV2 and TRBJ1-5, is EPEVTQTPSHQVTQMGQEVILRCVPISNHLYFYWYRQILGQKVEFLVSFYNNEISEKSEIFDDQFSVERPDGSNFTLKIRSTKLEDSAMYFCASSPGGGQPQHFGDGTRLSIL.

This chain uses TRBV6-5 with TRBJ1-1, with D possibly being TRBD1 (5 bases). The germline V gene encodes CDR1 MNHEY and CDR2 SVGAGI. The CDR3 is made up of 15 amino acids. V was trimmed by 0 bases and J by 3 bases, leaving 11 bases between them. For the CDR3, the DNA is TGTGCCAGCAGTTACTCGATAGGGGATTACACTGAAGCTTTCTTT. Amino acids: CASSYSIGDYTEAFF.

The CDR3 here is CASRGQGPNSGANVLTF. The CDR3 nucleotides read TGTGCCAGCAGGGGACAGGGACCTAACTCTGGGGCCAACGTCCTGACTTTC. V usage is TRBV9 and J usage is TRBJ2-6; 9 positions match TRBD1. CDR3 length: 17 amino acids. J gave up 0 bases and V 5 bases, and 6 bases lay outside the gene matches. CDR1 and CDR2 from the germline V gene are SGDLS and YYNGEE. The entire variable domain, with the rest obtained from reference TRBV9 and TRBJ2-6, is as follows: DSGVTQTPKHLITATGQRVTLRCSPRSGDLSVYWYQQSLDQGLQFLIQYYNGEERAKGNILERFSAQQFPDLHSELNLSSLELGDSALYFCASRGQGPNSGANVLTFGAGSRLTVL.

The chain carries TRBV7-2 and TRBJ1-3; no clear D gene. In germline, CDR1 is SGHTA, CDR2 FQGNSA. V was trimmed by 2 bases and J by 7 bases, leaving 6 bases between them. This CDR3 region has 12 residues. The CDR3 nucleotides are TGTGCCAGCAGCTTATTTGAGAACACCATATATTTT. Its translation is CASSLFENTIYF.

The rearrangement links TRBV28 to TRBJ1-4, with 10 bases lining up with TRBD1. V shed 0 bases, J shed 7 bases, and the junction held 2 bases outside the gene matches. Per the germline V gene, CDR1 is MDHEN and CDR2 is SYDVKM. The CDR3 contains 15 residues. DNA for the CDR3: TGTGCCAGCAGTTTATGGAGGACAGGGGGTGAAAAACTGTTTTTT. Protein sequence: CASSLWRTGGEKLFF. Based on the CDR3 plus reference TRBV28 and TRBJ1-4, the full variable domain is DVKVTQSSRYLVKRTGEKVFLECVQDMDHENMFWYRQDPGLGLRLIYFSYDVKMKEKGDIPEGYSVSREKKERFSLILESASTNQTSMYLCASSLWRTGGEKLFFGSGTQLSVL.

As regards this clone: At one of its ends the junction is not consistent with the germline gene, which may arise from a read error. This chain connects TRBV5-6 to TRBJ2-1; D unresolved. The CDR3 covers 13 residues. The germline V gene has CDR1 SGHDT and CDR2 YYEEEE. Here the CDR3 DNA reads TGTGCCAGCACCTTGGATCCTCAGAATGAGCAGTTCTTC. Protein product: CASTLDPQNEQFF.

This chain links TRBV5-4 with TRBJ2-7; D perhaps matches TRBD2 (6 bases). Germline CDR1 is SGHNT and CDR2 is YYREEE (reference sequence). The CDR3 loop spans 15 amino acids. V was shortened by 3 bases and J by 0 bases, with 13 bases between the two germline ends. The CDR3 nucleotides read TGTGCCAGCAGCTCGGGGGAAGATAGCTCCTACGAGCAGTACTTC. Its protein product is CASSSGEDSSYEQYF.

A single count supports this clone. The rearrangement links TRBV3-1 (or the pseudogene TRBV3-2) to TRBJ2-6; 8 positions match TRBD1. CDR1 LGHDT and CDR2 YNNKEL come from the germline V gene (reference sequence). The V and J ends lost 4 bases and 1 base, in that order; junction bases with no gene match: 3. The CDR3 totals 16 residues. The CDR3 nucleotides read TGTGCCAGCAGCCGGACAGGGACTTCTGGGGCCAACGTCCTGACTTTC. Translating it yields CASSRTGTSGANVLTF.

This chain joins TRBV7-3 and TRBJ2-6; 7 positions match TRBD2. CDR1 is SGHTA and CDR2 is FQGTGA in the germline V gene. The CDR3 has 19 residues. Germline trimming cut 5 bases from V and 4 bases from J; bases unmatched to any gene: 17. In nucleotides, the CDR3 is TGTGCCAGCAGCCCTAACGGGGGAGGGGCCCTAACAGGGGCCAACGTCCTGACTTTC. This sequence encodes CASSPNGGGALTGANVLTF.

The chain recombines TRBV19 with TRBJ1-1, with TRBD1 as a possible D gene (6 bases). Germline CDR1 LNHDA, CDR2 SQIVND (reference sequence). V lost 8 bases and J lost 0, with 19 bases in between. CDR3 size: 16 residues. CDR3 nucleotides: TGTGCCAGTGACATCCGGGGGGCGGACATGAACACTGAAGCTTTCTTT. Translating it yields CASDIRGADMNTEAFF.

This clone was seen once. This CDR3 is CASSVAAGQNYEQYF. DNA for the CDR3: TGTGCCAGCAGCGTAGCTGCGGGGCAGAACTACGAGCAGTACTTC. The rearrangement joins TRBV9 to TRBJ2-7; perhaps TRBD2 as D (6 bases). The germline V gene encodes CDR1 SGDLS and CDR2 YYNGEE. Trimming took off 0 bases at V and 3 bases at J, with 13 bases between the two ends. There are 15 residues in the CDR3.

This sequence joins TRBV6-2 or TRBV6-3 and TRBJ2-7; TRBD1 matches at 11 bases. J was trimmed by 4 bases and V by 0 bases; bases with no gene match: 2. The CDR3 contains 15 residues. Looked up from germline, CDR1 is MNHEY and CDR2 is SVGEGT. This chain's CDR3 is CASSYSDRGRYEQYF. Written as DNA, the CDR3 is TGTGCCAGCAGTTACTCGGACAGGGGGCGGTACGAGCAGTACTTC.

The CDR3 reads CAWSVSLDYNEQFF. CDR3 DNA: TGTGCCTGGAGTGTTAGCCTGGACTACAATGAGCAGTTCTTC. The V gene is TRBV30, the J gene TRBJ2-1; D not resolved. V shed 0 bases and J shed 3 bases, with 9 bases lying between them. Germline V gives CDR1 GTSNPN, CDR2 SVGIG (reference sequence). This CDR3 has 14 residues.

The rearrangement uses TRBV5-6 and TRBJ1-6, with D unresolved. The CDR3 is made up of 16 amino acids. The V and J ends lost 0 bases and 4 bases respectively, with 11 bases between them. Germline V CDR1 and CDR2: SGHDT, YYEEEE. The chain's CDR3 is CASSLALAEYNSPLHF. DNA for the CDR3: TGTGCCAGCAGCTTGGCCCTCGCGGAATATAATTCACCCCTCCACTTT.

The chain recombines TRBV30 with TRBJ2-7; the match to TRBD1 covers 7 bases. CDR1 is GTSNPN, CDR2 SVGIG, per germline (reference sequence). V lost 3 bases, J lost 1 base, and 6 bases stayed unmatched. The length of the CDR3 is 14 residues. The DNA for the CDR3 is TGTGCCTGGAGCTCGGCAGGGGGTTCCTACGAGCAGTACTTC. It codes for CAWSSAGGSYEQYF.

This chain connects TRBV6-5 to TRBJ1-4, with D possibly matching TRBD1 (6 bases). The ends were cut back, 5 bases at V and 7 bases at J, with 11 bases in the middle. CDR1 MNHEY and CDR2 SVGAGI come from the germline V gene. The length of the CDR3 is 13 residues. The CDR3 nucleotides are TGTGCCAGCAGTAGGAGGGGGGGTGAAAAACTGTTTTTT. Its translation is CASSRRGGEKLFF.

The V gene is TRBV6-5, the J gene TRBJ2-5; 7 bases match TRBD2. This CDR3 contains 14 residues. The germline CDR1 and CDR2 sequences are MNHEY and SVGAGI. J lost 4 bases, V lost 4 bases, and 6 bases had no gene match. CDR3 in amino acids: CASSSFPGGETQYF. Written as DNA, the CDR3 is TGTGCCAGCAGTTCCTTCCCGGGGGGAGAGACCCAGTACTTC.